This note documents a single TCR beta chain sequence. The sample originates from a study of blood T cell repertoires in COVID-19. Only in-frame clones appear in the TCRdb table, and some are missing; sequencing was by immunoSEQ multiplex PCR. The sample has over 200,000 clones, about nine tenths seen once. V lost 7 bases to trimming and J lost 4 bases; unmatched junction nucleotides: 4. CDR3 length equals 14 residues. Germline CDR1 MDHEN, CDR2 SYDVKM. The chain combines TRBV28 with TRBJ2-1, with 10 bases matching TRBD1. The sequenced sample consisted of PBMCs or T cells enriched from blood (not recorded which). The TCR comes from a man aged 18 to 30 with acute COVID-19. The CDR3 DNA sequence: TGTGCCAGCAACCGGGACAGGGGATACAATGAGCAGTTCTTC. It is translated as CASNRDRGYNEQFF.